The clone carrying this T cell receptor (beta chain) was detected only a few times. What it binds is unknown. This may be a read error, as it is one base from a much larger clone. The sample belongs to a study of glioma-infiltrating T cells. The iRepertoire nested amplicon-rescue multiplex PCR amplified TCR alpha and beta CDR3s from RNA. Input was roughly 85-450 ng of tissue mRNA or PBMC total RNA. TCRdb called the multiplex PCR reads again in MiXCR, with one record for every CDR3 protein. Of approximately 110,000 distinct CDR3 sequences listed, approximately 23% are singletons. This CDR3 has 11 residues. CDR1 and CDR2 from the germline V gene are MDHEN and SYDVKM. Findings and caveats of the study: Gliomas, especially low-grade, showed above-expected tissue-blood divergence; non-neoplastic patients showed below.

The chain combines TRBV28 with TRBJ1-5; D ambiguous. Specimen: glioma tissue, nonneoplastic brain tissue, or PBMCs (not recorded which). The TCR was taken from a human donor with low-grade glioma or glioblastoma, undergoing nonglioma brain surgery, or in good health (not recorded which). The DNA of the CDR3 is TGTTCCAGCAGTCCTGATCAGCCCCAGCATTTT. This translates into CSSSPDQPQHF.